This is a list of T cell receptor beta chains from one sample in a study of cytomegalovirus exposure and HLA in healthy donors. Using immunoSEQ multiplex PCR, the repertoire was profiled, and TCRdb retains in-frame clones only, with some absent. This table has roughly 60,000 clones, roughly 70% appearing once. The sample taken for sequencing was PBMCs. The receptors come from a woman aged 55 to 70 in good health and CMV-seropositive. CDR3s leave out the opening cysteine and the closing phenylalanine or tryptophan. The order of the fields is V gene, J gene, CDR3 protein.

TRBV11-2	TRBJ2-7	ASRFDSPYEQY
TRBV7-2	TRBJ2-3	ASSHRLGLAGSVTDTQY
TRBV7-3	TRBJ2-3	ASSPGTLGTDTQY
TRBV7-2	TRBJ1-6	ASSLLGGNSPLH
TRBV27	TRBJ1-6	ASSLSPGEFSPLH
TRBV10-3	TRBJ1-2	AIRTQGAFGGGYT
TRBV27	TRBJ2-3	ASSGLAGADTQY
TRBV5-1	TRBJ1-1	ASSPSQGEITEAF
TRBV5-1	TRBJ1-1	ASSSWGGTEAF
TRBV19	TRBJ1-5	ASSIDLIRLSNQPQH
TRBV7-9	TRBJ1-4	ASSDRTSNEKLF
TRBV5-4	TRBJ1-3	ASSGTGPLSSGNTIY
TRBV6-5	TRBJ2-5	ASSSTGGETQY
TRBV6-5	TRBJ2-5	ASSSNGASGGRPQY
TRBV6-4	TRBJ1-6	ASSDRRGSPLH
TRBV11-2	TRBJ1-1	ASSFPTGLHPEAF
TRBV20-1	TRBJ1-2	SAIGGYT
TRBV27	TRBJ1-1	ASRTSTGANTEAF
TRBV9	TRBJ1-3	ASSIQGLSGNTIY
TRBV27	TRBJ2-1	ASGKWGGDNEQF
TRBV4-2	TRBJ2-3	ASSQDSRGGSDTQY
TRBV14	TRBJ2-5	ASSRDNEETQY
TRBV4-3	TRBJ1-1	ASSQDWLNTEAF
TRBV4-3	TRBJ2-7	ASSRETGQYYEQY
TRBV14	TRBJ1-3	ASSPLEGLLSGNTIY
TRBV9	TRBJ2-1	ASSLSAGGPYNEQF
TRBV7-2	TRBJ2-1	ASRESGTRSYNEQF
TRBV2	TRBJ2-7	ASRPSGEGFYEQY
TRBV27	TRBJ2-7	ASKLTQGGRYEQY
TRBV7-8	TRBJ1-2	ASSARAGGIDYGYT
TRBV5-6	TRBJ2-7	ASSAGQGVTYEQY
TRBV7-9	TRBJ1-2	ASSPYFDSSPNKYGYT
TRBV29-1	TRBJ1-1	SVQGQGPTEAF